What follows are 27 T cell receptor beta chains derived from one specimen sequenced in a study of T cells in Graves' hyperthyroidism and ophthalmopathy. There were TCR beta CDR3 regions amplified from RNA transcripts. The TCR CDR3 was amplified in a first-round RT-PCR using the HTBI primer set. In TCRdb, the multiplex PCR reads were re-called with MiXCR into one record per CDR3 protein. The data contain 130,000 to 150,000 distinct CDR3 sequences, approximately 20% of them singletons. Material: blood. Receptors were obtained from a woman aged 50 to 65 with Graves' hyperthyroidism that later progressed to Graves' ophthalmopathy.

This chain's CDR3 is CASRNRDVAFF. The DNA for the CDR3 is TGTGCCAGCAGAAACAGGGATGTAGCTTTCTTT. This chain uses TRBV6-1 with TRBJ1-1, with D possibly being TRBD1 (6 bases). The CDR3 length is 11 residues. V dropped 6 bases and J dropped 10 bases, with 12 bases sitting between them. In germline, CDR1 is MNHNS, CDR2 SASEGT.

This clonotype was detected once. V is TRBV28 and J is TRBJ1-5, with no clear D. V dropped 1 base and J dropped 5 bases, with 9 bases sitting between them. The CDR3 has 14 amino acids. Looked up from germline, CDR1 is MDHEN and CDR2 is SYDVKM. The CDR3 reads CASSLFGRYQPQHF. The CDR3 DNA reads TGTGCCAGCAGTTTATTCGGTCGGTATCAGCCCCAGCATTTT.

The rearrangement joins TRBV10-3 to TRBJ1-2; D possibly corresponds to TRBD1 (6 bases). V gave up 5 bases and J gave up 7 bases, with 14 bases separating them. This CDR3 has 13 residues. In germline, CDR1 is ENHRY, CDR2 SYGVKD. The CDR3 DNA follows: TGTGCCATCAGTCGGGACACGGAAGTTGGCTACACCTTC. Protein: CAISRDTEVGYTF.

At least ten counts were recorded for this clonotype. The chain employs TRBV28 and TRBJ2-1; D may be TRBD2 (6 bases). V gave up 5 bases and J gave up 7 bases, with 15 bases separating them. Germline CDR1 is MDHEN and CDR2 is SYDVKM. The CDR3 is made up of 14 amino acids. The CDR3 loop reads CASSTLTRGNEQFF. The CDR3 DNA reads TGTGCCAGCAGTACCCTGACTAGGGGAAATGAGCAGTTCTTC.

This clonotype was seen many times. The chain recombines TRBV20-1 with TRBJ2-1; 7 nucleotides match TRBD1. The CDR3 has 17 amino acids. V was pared by 2 bases and J by 2 bases, with 12 bases of the junction left unmatched. Germline-derived CDR1 and CDR2 are DFQATT and SNEGSKA (reference sequence). CDR3 residues: CSARNRGRAGTYNEQFF. The CDR3 DNA reads TGCAGTGCTAGAAACAGGGGAAGGGCAGGAACCTACAATGAGCAGTTCTTC.

The chain joins TRBV20-1 to TRBJ2-1; perhaps TRBD2 as D (6 bases). Germline V gene data show CDR1 as DFQATT and CDR2 as SNEGSKA (reference sequence). V gave up 0 bases and J gave up 3 bases, with 9 bases separating them. There are 14 residues in the CDR3. The CDR3 loop reads CSAREAGSYNEQFF. CDR3 sequence (DNA): TGCAGTGCTAGAGAGGCGGGGAGCTACAATGAGCAGTTCTTC.

This clonotype has a count of ten or more. The rearrangement links TRBV4-1 to TRBJ2-1; weak D call: TRBD2 (6 bases). Trimming left V 1 base short and J 0 bases short, with 16 bases between. The CDR3 length is 18 residues. Germline CDR1 MGHRA, CDR2 YSYEKL. CDR3 protein: CASSQAALAISSYNEQFF. The CDR3 DNA is TGCGCCAGCAGCCAAGCGGCGCTAGCGATCTCCTCCTACAATGAGCAGTTCTTC.

This clonotype was found many times. The chain employs TRBV3-1 and TRBJ1-3; no definite D call. From germline, CDR1 is LGHDT and CDR2 YNNKEL (reference sequence). Between the trimmed V and J ends, which lost 6 bases and 0 bases, there was a span of 18 bases. This CDR3 spans 17 amino acids. The CDR3 DNA follows: TGTGCCAGCAGTCGTTTATTTACAGCCCCCTCTGGAAACACCATATATTTT. This sequence encodes CASSRLFTAPSGNTIYF.

This clonotype was counted between two and nine times. The chain recombines TRBV9 with TRBJ1-1, with unresolved D. This CDR3 comprises 17 residues. The germline V gene encodes CDR1 SGDLS and CDR2 YYNGEE. The V and J ends lost 0 bases and 5 bases respectively, with 20 bases between them. CDR3 DNA: TGTGCCAGCAGCGTAGCTAAGGGTCGGGAGGAGGGAACTGAAGCTTTCTTT. Translated, it gives CASSVAKGREEGTEAFF.

The chain links TRBV7-6 to TRBJ2-3, with D possibly being TRBD2 (5 bases). The germline V gene has CDR1 SGHVS and CDR2 FNYEAQ. Trimming pared 1 base from V and 0 bases from J, leaving 14 bases between. CDR3 length: 17 residues. This CDR3 reads CASSLGGSGISTDTQYF. The CDR3 bases are TGTGCCAGCAGCTTAGGTGGAAGCGGAATTAGCACAGATACGCAGTATTTT.

At least ten counts were recorded for this clonotype. The V call is TRBV27, the J call TRBJ2-3; TRBD2 matches 9 bases. Germline trimming cut 8 bases from V and 4 bases from J; bases unmatched to any gene: 7. The germline gives CDR1 MNHEY, CDR2 SMNVEV (reference sequence). This CDR3 comprises 14 residues. The CDR3 coding sequence is TGTGCCAGCCCGAGCGGGGGGACTTCAGATACGCAGTATTTT. It yields the protein CASPSGGTSDTQYF.

Ten or more counts support this clonotype. This sequence joins TRBV20-1 and TRBJ2-3; D uncertain. The CDR3 extends over 14 amino acids. From germline, CDR1 is DFQATT and CDR2 SNEGSKA (reference sequence). The CDR3 DNA follows: TGCAGCCCATATCGTGGCGTTTCGACGGATACGCAGTATTTT. This sequence encodes CSPYRGVSTDTQYF.

A word on this clonotype: One base away lies a much larger clone, so this may be a sequencing read error. The gene calls are TRBV11-2 and TRBJ2-7; 13 bases map to TRBD2. The junction had 3 bases not matched to a gene; V was cut back by 5 bases and J by 2 bases. Germline loops: CDR1 SGHAT, CDR2 FQNNGV. The CDR3 extends over 15 amino acids. CDR3 sequence (DNA): TGTGCCAGCAGCCGGGGGACTAGCGGGACCTACGAGCAGTACTTC. Its translation is CASSRGTSGTYEQYF.

This clonotype was seen a few times. The J gene is TRBJ2-2, the V gene TRBV19, with 8 bases that match TRBD2. Germline V lookup: CDR1 LNHDA, CDR2 SQIVND (reference sequence). Germline trimming cut 4 bases from V and 4 bases from J; bases unmatched to any gene: 2. There are 14 residues in the CDR3. The CDR3 sequence: CASSSGRPTGELFF. The DNA for the CDR3 is TGTGCCAGTAGTAGCGGGAGGCCCACCGGGGAGCTGTTTTTT.

This chain connects TRBV20-1 to TRBJ2-7, with 9 bases lining up with TRBD2. V shed 5 bases and J 3 bases; nucleotides not matched to a gene: 8. CDR3 length: 14 amino acids. In germline, CDR1 is DFQATT, CDR2 SNEGSKA (reference sequence). CDR3 region: CSAESSGKNYEQYF. In DNA form, the CDR3 reads TGCAGTGCTGAATCTAGCGGGAAAAACTACGAGCAGTACTTC.

This clonotype was detected a few times. The chain employs TRBV2 and TRBJ2-1, with a tentative D call TRBD2 (5 bases). Germline V gene data show CDR1 as SNHLY and CDR2 as FYNNEI. The CDR3 spans 13 residues. The V gene lost 6 bases and the J gene lost 5 bases, with 11 bases spanning the gap. CDR3 amino acids: CASRAEVNNEQFF. In DNA, the CDR3 is TGTGCCAGCAGAGCGGAGGTAAACAATGAGCAGTTCTTC.

This clonotype showed up just a few times. A much larger clonotype is one base distant, so this may be a read error. The V and J genes are TRBV12-3 or TRBV12-4 and TRBJ1-6; D unclear. This CDR3 spans 15 amino acids. Trimming left V 10 bases short and J 9 bases short, with 22 bases between. CDR3 region: CATKTGGQNSSPLHF. Written as DNA, the CDR3 is TGTGCCACCAAGACGGGAGGGCAGAACAGTTCACCCCTCCACTTT.

To note about this clonotype: A much larger clone differs from this one at a single base, so this may be a read error. The rearrangement joins TRBV18 to TRBJ1-1; 10 nucleotides line up with TRBD1. Per germline, CDR1 KGHSH and CDR2 LQKENI. CDR3 length equals 16 residues. For the CDR3, the DNA is TGTGCCAACTCACCTTCGACAGGGGGCGGGTTCGCTGAAGCTTTCTTT. It encodes CANSPSTGGGFAEAFF. Variable domain in full (rest from reference TRBV18 and TRBJ1-1): NAGVMQNPRHLVRRRGQEARLRCSPMKGHSHVYWYRQLPEEGLKFMVYLQKENIIDESGMPKERFSAEFPKEGPSILRIQQVVRGDSAAYFCANSPSTGGGFAEAFFGQGTRLTVV.

In its sample, this clonotype was seen many times. The chain uses TRBV2 and TRBJ2-7; 9 nucleotides align to TRBD1. The V segment lost 3 bases and the J segment 5 bases; nucleotides outside the gene matches: 5. Germline V gene data show CDR1 as SNHLY and CDR2 as FYNNEI. The CDR3 contains 14 residues. In DNA, the CDR3 is TGTGCCAGCAGTGATCGGGACAGGGCCCACGAGCAGTACTTC. Its translation: CASSDRDRAHEQYF.

The chain uses TRBV7-9 and TRBJ2-1; D ambiguous. V lost 4 bases, J lost 10 bases, and 17 bases lay in between. Germline loops: CDR1 SEHNR, CDR2 FQNEAQ (reference sequence). The CDR3 spans 14 residues. The CDR3 coding sequence is TGTGCCAGCAGCTCCAATTTGGCACTTGCGGAGCAGTTCTTC. Translating gives CASSSNLALAEQFF.

CDR3 sequence (DNA): TGTGCCAGCAGTTTCTCGGGTTCTAGCAATCAGCCCCAGCATTTT. Translation: CASSFSGSSNQPQHF. This sequence joins TRBV27 and TRBJ1-5, with D uncertain. The V end lost 3 bases, the J end lost 0 bases, and 9 bases lay between the germline ends. This CDR3 comprises 15 residues. Germline assignment: CDR1 MNHEY and CDR2 SMNVEV (reference sequence).

This clonotype was recorded at least ten times. The rearrangement uses TRBV30 and TRBJ1-2; D is uncertain. The CDR3 spans 13 residues. V lost 0 bases to trimming and J lost 8 bases, with 13 bases between them. CDR1 is GTSNPN, CDR2 SVGIG, per germline (reference sequence). Here the CDR3 DNA reads TGTGCCTGGAGTGTGGTCGGAGGTAGGGGCTACACCTTC. It codes for CAWSVVGGRGYTF.

This clonotype was observed a few times. This chain joins TRBV2 and TRBJ2-7, with TRBD2 matching over 7 bases. There are 15 residues in the CDR3. CDR1 and CDR2 (germline): SNHLY, FYNNEI. V trimming: 6 bases; J trimming: 5 bases; junction bases outside the gene matches: 13. The CDR3 sequence: CASRAQAGERHEQYF. CDR3 DNA: TGTGCCAGCAGGGCCCAGGCGGGGGAGAGACACGAGCAGTACTTC.

This clonotype was seen many times. V is TRBV7-3 and J is TRBJ2-2, with D perhaps matching TRBD2 (6 bases). Germline loops: CDR1 SGHTA, CDR2 FQGTGA. V lost 5 bases to trimming and J lost 2 bases, with 15 bases between them. This CDR3 spans 16 amino acids. The CDR3 DNA follows: TGTGCCAGCAGCCCCGCAAGGGCGGGAAACACCGGGGAGCTGTTTTTT. It codes for CASSPARAGNTGELFF.

This clonotype was observed once. This chain uses TRBV27 with TRBJ2-5; 7 bases line up with TRBD1. This CDR3 spans 15 amino acids. The germline gives CDR1 MNHEY, CDR2 SMNVEV (reference sequence). The V and J ends lost 2 bases and 5 bases, in that order; junction bases with no gene match: 8. CDR3 sequence reads: CASSLQGVDWETQYF. The CDR3, as DNA: TGTGCCAGCAGTTTACAGGGGGTAGATTGGGAGACCCAGTACTTC.

The V and J genes are TRBV15 and TRBJ2-3; 7 bases are a match to TRBD2. The V segment lost 5 bases and the J segment 2 bases; nucleotides outside the gene matches: 10. The CDR3 covers 16 residues. The germline CDR1 and CDR2 sequences are LNHNV and YYDKDF (reference sequence). The CDR3 sequence is CATSPTHRDYTDTQYF. In nucleotides, the CDR3 is TGTGCCACCAGCCCAACCCACCGGGACTACACAGATACGCAGTATTTT.

V usage is TRBV4-2 and J usage is TRBJ2-1, with unresolved D. Germline V gives CDR1 LGHNA, CDR2 YNFKEQ. This CDR3 comprises 12 residues. V dropped 4 bases and J dropped 7 bases, with 8 bases sitting between them. The CDR3 nucleotides are TGTGCCAGCAGCCCTCAATTGAATGAGCAGTTCTTC. Its translation is CASSPQLNEQFF.